This T cell receptor beta chain was identified in a study of blood T cell repertoires in COVID-19. Between the trimmed V and J ends, which lost 0 bases and 9 bases, there was a span of 5 bases. This CDR3 is 11 amino acids long. Germline V gene data show CDR1 as LNHDA and CDR2 as SQIVND (reference sequence). Authors' analysis steps: How many nucleated cells were present was estimated from reference gene primer amplification. Here immunoSEQ multiplex PCR was the method, and the copy in TCRdb shows in-frame clones only, minus some. The DNA was the basis for D and trimming; V, J and clone size are from that table. The sample yields 270,000 or so clones, about 91% seen once.

The sequencing sample was made of peripheral blood. The TCR originated in a woman in her thirties or forties who had recovered from COVID-19. The V and J genes are TRBV19 and TRBJ1-1; no clear D gene. CDR3 in DNA: TGTGCCAGTAGTATAGACCTAAAAGCTTTCTTT. This codes for CASSIDLKAFF.